This T cell receptor (beta chain) was captured in a study of cytomegalovirus exposure and HLA in healthy donors. CDR1 and CDR2 (germline): SEHNR, FQNEAQ (reference sequence). V gave up 4 bases and J gave up 8 bases, with 15 bases separating them. The CDR3 sequence is 14 residues long. Both 60 Vbeta primers and 13 Jbeta primers went into the PCR. TCRdb's table, derived via immunoSEQ multiplex PCR, lists solely in-frame clones and lacks some. The sample carries approximately 200,000 clones, 75% to 80% recorded once. This sequence joins TRBV7-9 and TRBJ2-1; perhaps TRBD1 as D (5 bases). The receptor comes from a woman aged 25 to 45 in good health and CMV-seropositive. Sample: PBMCs. CDR3 sequence reads: CASSWTSPFDEQFF. CDR3 nucleotide sequence: TGTGCCAGCAGCTGGACATCCCCTTTTGATGAGCAGTTCTTC.